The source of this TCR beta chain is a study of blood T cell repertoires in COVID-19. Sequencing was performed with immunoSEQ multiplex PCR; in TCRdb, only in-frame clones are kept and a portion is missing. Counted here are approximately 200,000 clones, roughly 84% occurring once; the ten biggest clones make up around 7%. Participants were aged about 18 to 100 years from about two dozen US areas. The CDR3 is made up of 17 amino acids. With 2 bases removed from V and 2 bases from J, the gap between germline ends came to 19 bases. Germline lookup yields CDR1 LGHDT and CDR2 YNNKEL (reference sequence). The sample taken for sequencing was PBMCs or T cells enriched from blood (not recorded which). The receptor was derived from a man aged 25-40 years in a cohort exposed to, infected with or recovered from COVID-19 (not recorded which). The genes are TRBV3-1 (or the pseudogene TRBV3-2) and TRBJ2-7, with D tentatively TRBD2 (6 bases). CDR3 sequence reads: CASSQLTGLTGAYEQYF. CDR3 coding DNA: TGTGCCAGCAGCCAACTAACGGGACTCACGGGGGCCTACGAGCAGTACTTC.